This T cell receptor beta chain was sequenced for a study of T cells in Graves' hyperthyroidism and ophthalmopathy. Trimming took 6 bases from V and 0 from J; bases not matched to a gene: 10. In germline, CDR1 is LNHDA, CDR2 SQIVND (reference sequence). This CDR3 contains 17 residues. This clonotype was seen a handful of times. Amplified regions were TCR beta CDR3 sequences from RNA transcripts. Researchers ran a first-round RT-PCR on the TCR CDR3 using the HTBI primer set. TCRdb redid the calling of the multiplex PCR reads with MiXCR, one entry per CDR3 protein. This repertoire shows 300,000 to 500,000 distinct CDR3 sequences, over 11% found once; its top ten account for around 27%. Clinicians diagnosed patients from clinical symptoms, serum thyroxine and TRAb, thyroid ultrasound and orbital computed tomography.

V usage is TRBV19 and J usage is TRBJ2-3, with TRBD2 matching 9 bases. The clonotype comes from a man aged 50-59 years with Graves' ophthalmopathy. The sequencing input was blood. The CDR3 loop reads CASRNARLAVSTDTQYF. As DNA, the CDR3 is TGTGCCAGTAGAAATGCCCGACTAGCGGTTAGCACAGATACGCAGTATTTT.